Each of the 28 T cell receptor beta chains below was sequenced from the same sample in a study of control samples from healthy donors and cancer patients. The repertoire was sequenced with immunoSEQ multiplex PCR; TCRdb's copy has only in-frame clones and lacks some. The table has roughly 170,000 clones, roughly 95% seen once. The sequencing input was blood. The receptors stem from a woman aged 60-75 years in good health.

CDR3 sequence (DNA): TGTGCCAGCAATGTCCAGGGGTATCAGCCCCAGCATTTT. Encoded protein: CASNVQGYQPQHF. This chain uses TRBV2 with TRBJ1-5; TRBD1 is a possible D gene (6 bases). The length of the CDR3 is 13 residues. V was trimmed by 7 bases and J by 5 bases, leaving 12 bases between them. Germline values: CDR1 SNHLY, CDR2 FYNNEI.

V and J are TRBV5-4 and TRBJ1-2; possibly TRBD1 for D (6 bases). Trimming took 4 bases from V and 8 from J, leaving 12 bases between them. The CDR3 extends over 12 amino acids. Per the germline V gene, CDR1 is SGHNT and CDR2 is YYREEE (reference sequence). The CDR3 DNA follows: TGTGCCAGCAGCGCCGACAGGCGAGGCTACACCTTC. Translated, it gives CASSADRRGYTF.

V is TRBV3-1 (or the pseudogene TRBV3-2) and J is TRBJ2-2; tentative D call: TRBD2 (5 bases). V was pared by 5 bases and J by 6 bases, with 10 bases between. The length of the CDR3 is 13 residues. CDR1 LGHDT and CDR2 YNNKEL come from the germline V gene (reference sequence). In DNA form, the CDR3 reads TGTGCCAGCAGCTACTCGGAGGCCGGGGAGCTGTTTTTT. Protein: CASSYSEAGELFF.

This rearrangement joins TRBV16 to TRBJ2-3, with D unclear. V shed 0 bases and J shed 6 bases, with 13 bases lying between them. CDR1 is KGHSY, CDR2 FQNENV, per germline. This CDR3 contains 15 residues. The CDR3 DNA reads TGTGCCAGCAGCCAATCGGGCGGCGTTGGGGATACGCAGTATTTT. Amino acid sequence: CASSQSGGVGDTQYF.

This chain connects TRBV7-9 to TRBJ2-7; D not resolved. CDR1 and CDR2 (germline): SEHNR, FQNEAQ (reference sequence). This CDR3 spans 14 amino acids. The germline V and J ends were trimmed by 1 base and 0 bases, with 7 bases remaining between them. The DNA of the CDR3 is TGTGCCAGCAGCTTAGGGGTGGGCTCCTACGAGCAGTACTTC. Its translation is CASSLGVGSYEQYF. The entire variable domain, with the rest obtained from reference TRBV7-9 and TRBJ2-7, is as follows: DTGVSQNPRHKITKRGQNVTFRCDPISEHNRLYWYRQTLGQGPEFLTYFQNEAQLEKSRLLSDRFSAERPKGSFSTLEIQRTEQGDSAMYLCASSLGVGSYEQYFGPGTRLTVT.

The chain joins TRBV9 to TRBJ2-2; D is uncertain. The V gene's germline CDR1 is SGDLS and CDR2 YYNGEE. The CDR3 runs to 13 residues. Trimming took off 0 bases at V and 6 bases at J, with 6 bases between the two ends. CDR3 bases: TGTGCCAGCAGCGTAGGGACGTCCGGGGAGCTGTTTTTT. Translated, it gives CASSVGTSGELFF.

The CDR3 here is CASSLTANTEAFF. DNA for the CDR3: TGTGCCAGCAGCCTGACAGCGAACACTGAAGCTTTCTTT. The rearrangement links TRBV5-6 to TRBJ1-1, with a possible D match to TRBD1 (5 bases). The CDR3 is made up of 13 amino acids. The ends were cut back, 4 bases at V and 1 base at J, with 8 bases in the middle. Germline V gene sequence: CDR1 SGHDT, CDR2 YYEEEE.

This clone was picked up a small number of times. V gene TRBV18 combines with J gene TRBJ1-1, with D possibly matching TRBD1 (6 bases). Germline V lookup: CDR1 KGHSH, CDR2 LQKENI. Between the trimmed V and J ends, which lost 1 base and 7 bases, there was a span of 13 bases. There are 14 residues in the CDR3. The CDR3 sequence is CASSPLQGISEAFF. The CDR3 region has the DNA TGTGCCAGCTCACCACTACAGGGAATAAGTGAAGCTTTCTTT.

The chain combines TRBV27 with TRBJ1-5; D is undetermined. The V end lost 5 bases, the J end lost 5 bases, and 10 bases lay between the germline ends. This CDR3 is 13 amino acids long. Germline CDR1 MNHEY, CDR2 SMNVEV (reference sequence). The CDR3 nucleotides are TGTGCCAGCAGTGTACAGCCTTATCAGCCCCAGCATTTT. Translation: CASSVQPYQPQHF.

In nucleotides, the CDR3 is TGTGCCAGCAGTTACTCGAGGATGGCTGAAGCTTTCTTT. Translating gives CASSYSRMAEAFF. This sequence joins TRBV6-2 or TRBV6-3 and TRBJ1-1, with D hard to call. CDR3 length equals 13 residues. Germline V gene data show CDR1 as MNHEY and CDR2 as SVGEGT. Trimming cost V 0 bases and J 6 bases, with 8 bases left between them.

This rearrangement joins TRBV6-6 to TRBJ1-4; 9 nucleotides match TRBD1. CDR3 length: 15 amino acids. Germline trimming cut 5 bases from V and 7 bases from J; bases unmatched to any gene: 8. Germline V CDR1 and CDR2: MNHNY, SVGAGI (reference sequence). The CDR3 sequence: CASSTPGTGTEKLFF. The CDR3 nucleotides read TGTGCCAGCAGTACTCCCGGGACAGGGACTGAAAAACTGTTTTTT.

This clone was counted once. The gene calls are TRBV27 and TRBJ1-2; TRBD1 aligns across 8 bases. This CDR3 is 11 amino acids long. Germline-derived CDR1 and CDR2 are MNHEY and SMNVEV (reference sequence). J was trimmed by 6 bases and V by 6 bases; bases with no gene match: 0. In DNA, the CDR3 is TGTGCCAGCAGGGACAGGGATGGCTACACCTTC. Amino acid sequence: CASRDRDGYTF.

The CDR3 DNA reads TGTGCCAGCAGCTTAGACACTAGCGGGAACACCGGGGAGCTGTTTTTT. It yields the protein CASSLDTSGNTGELFF. The chain carries TRBV7-2 and TRBJ2-2; 8 nucleotides match TRBD2. V shed 1 base, J shed 1 base, and the junction held 2 bases outside the gene matches. Germline CDR1 reads SGHTA; CDR2 reads FQGNSA. This CDR3 comprises 16 residues.

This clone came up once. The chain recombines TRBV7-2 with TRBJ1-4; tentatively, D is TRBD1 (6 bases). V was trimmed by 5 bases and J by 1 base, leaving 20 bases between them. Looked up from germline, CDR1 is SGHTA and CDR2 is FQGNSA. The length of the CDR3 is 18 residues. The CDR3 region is CASSPRGGGAVTNEKLFF. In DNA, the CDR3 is TGTGCCAGCAGCCCACGTGGGGGGGGCGCGGTAACTAATGAAAAACTGTTTTTT.

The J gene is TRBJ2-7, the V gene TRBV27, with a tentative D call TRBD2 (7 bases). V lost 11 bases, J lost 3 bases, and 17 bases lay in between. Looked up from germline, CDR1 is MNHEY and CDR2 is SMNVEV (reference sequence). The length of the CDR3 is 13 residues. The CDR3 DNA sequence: TGTGCCCAGACGGGGGGCTGTATCTACGAGCAGTACTTC. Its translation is CAQTGGCIYEQYF.

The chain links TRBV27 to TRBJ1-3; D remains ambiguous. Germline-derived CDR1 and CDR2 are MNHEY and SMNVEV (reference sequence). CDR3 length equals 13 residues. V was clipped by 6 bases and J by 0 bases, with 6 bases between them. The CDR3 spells CASRVTSGNTIYF. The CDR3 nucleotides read TGTGCCAGCAGGGTCACCTCTGGAAACACCATATATTTT.

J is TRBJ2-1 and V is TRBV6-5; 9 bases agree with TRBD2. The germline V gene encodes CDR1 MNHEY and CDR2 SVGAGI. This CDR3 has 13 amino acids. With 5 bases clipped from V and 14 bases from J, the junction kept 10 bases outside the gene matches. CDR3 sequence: CASSPTLAGGEFF. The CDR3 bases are TGTGCCAGCAGTCCTACCTTGGCGGGGGGGGAGTTCTTC.

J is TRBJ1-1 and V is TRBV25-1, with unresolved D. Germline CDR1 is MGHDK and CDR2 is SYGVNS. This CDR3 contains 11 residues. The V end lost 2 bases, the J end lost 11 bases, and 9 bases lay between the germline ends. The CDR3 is CASSEGLGAFF. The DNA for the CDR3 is TGTGCCAGCAGTGAAGGACTGGGCGCTTTCTTT.

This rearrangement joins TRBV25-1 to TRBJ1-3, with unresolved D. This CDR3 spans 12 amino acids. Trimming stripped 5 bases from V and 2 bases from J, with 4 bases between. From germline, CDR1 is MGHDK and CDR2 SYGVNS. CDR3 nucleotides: TGTGCCAGCAGTTCTCCTGGAAACACCATATATTTT. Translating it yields CASSSPGNTIYF.

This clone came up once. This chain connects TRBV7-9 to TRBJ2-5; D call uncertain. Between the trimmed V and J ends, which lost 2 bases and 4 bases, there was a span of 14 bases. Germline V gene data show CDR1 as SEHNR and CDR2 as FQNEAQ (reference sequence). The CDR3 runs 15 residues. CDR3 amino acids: CASSLQAERTETQYF. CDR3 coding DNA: TGTGCCAGCAGCTTACAGGCGGAGAGGACAGAGACCCAGTACTTC. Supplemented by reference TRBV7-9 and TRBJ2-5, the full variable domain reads DTGVSQNPRHKITKRGQNVTFRCDPISEHNRLYWYRQTLGQGPEFLTYFQNEAQLEKSRLLSDRFSAERPKGSFSTLEIQRTEQGDSAMYLCASSLQAERTETQYFGPGTRLLVL.

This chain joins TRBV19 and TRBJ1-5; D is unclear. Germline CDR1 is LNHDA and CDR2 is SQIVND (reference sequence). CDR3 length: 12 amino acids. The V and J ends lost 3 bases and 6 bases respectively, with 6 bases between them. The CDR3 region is CASSIIPQPQHF. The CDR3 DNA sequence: TGTGCCAGTAGTATTATCCCTCAGCCCCAGCATTTT.

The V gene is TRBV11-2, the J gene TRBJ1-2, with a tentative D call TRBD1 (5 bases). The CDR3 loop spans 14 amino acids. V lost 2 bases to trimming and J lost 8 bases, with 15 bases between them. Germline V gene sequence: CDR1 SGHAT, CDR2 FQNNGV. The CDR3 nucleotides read TGTGCCAGCAGCTTACTTGGGCAGGGTGGGGGCTACACCTTC. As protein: CASSLLGQGGGYTF.

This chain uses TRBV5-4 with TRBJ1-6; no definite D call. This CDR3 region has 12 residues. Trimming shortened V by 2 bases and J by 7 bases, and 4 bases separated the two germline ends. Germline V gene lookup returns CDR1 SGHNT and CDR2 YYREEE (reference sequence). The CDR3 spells CASSFRNSPLHF. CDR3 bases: TGTGCCAGCAGCTTTCGAAATTCACCCCTCCACTTT.

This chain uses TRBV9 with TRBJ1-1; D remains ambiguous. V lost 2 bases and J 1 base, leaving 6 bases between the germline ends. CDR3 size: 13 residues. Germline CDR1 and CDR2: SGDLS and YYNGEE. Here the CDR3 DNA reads TGTGCCAGCAGCGTGGGAAGGAACACTGAAGCTTTCTTT. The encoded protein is CASSVGRNTEAFF.

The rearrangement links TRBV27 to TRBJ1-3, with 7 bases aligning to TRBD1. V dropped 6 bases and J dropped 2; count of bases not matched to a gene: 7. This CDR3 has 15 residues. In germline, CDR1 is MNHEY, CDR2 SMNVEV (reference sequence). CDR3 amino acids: CASSPTGLAGNTIYF. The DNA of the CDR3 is TGTGCCAGCAGCCCGACAGGGCTAGCTGGAAACACCATATATTTT.

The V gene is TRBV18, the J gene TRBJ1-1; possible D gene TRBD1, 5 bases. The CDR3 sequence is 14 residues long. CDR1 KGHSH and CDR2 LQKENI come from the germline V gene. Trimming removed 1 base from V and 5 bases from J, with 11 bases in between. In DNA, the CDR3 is TGTGCCAGCTCACCACGGGGGATTGGGACTGAAGCTTTCTTT. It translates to CASSPRGIGTEAFF.

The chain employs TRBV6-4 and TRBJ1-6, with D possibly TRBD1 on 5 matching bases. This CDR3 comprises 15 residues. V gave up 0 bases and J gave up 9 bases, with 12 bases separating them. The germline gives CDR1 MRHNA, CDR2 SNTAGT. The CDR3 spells CASSDSKWGFSPLHF. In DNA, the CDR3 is TGTGCCAGCAGTGACTCGAAGTGGGGGTTTTCACCCCTCCACTTT.

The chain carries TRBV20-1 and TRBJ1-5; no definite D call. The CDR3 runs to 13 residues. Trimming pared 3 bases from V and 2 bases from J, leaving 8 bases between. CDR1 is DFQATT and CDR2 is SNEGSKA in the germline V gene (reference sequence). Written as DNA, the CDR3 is TGCAGTGCTAGTCCTACAGGCAATCAGCCCCAGCATTTT. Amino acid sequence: CSASPTGNQPQHF.